A few counts support the clone carrying this T cell receptor beta chain. The germline V and J ends were trimmed by 8 bases and 4 bases, with 20 bases remaining between them. The CDR3 covers 15 residues. Germline assignment: CDR1 MNHEY and CDR2 SVGAGI. This entry belongs to a study of regulatory and conventional T cells in RAG deficiency. Method: immunoSEQ multiplex PCR; TCRdb's copy keeps in-frame clones and lacks some. This table holds tens of thousands of clones, over 80% found once. Blood CD4+ CD25-low CD127-high conventional T cells supplied the genomic DNA template. This sample also appeared in a second study, on regulatory T cells. That study adds: The primer mix had 52 TRBV and 13 TRBJ primers.

This chain connects TRBV6-5 to TRBJ1-2; D not certain. Sample: CD4+ effector T cells sorted from blood. The clonotype was recovered from a human donor in good health. The CDR3 nucleotides are TGTGCCAGCTCCTCGACTCTTGAAGTGATCTATGGCTACACCTTC. It encodes CASSSTLEVIYGYTF.